The following is a T cell receptor beta chain sequence with its context. This sample was taken from a study of T-cell reconstitution after alpha-beta-depleted transplantation in children. CDR1 and CDR2 from the germline V gene are SGHTA and FQGNSA. The CDR3 loop spans 15 amino acids. Trimming stripped 1 base from V and 7 bases from J, with 17 bases between. For TCRbeta, the library was prepared with unique molecular identifiers. TCRdb independently ran MiXCR on the PCR reads; one entry per CDR3 protein. Among about 400,000 distinct CDR3 sequences listed, roughly 20% were seen once. The J gene is TRBJ2-7, the V gene TRBV7-2; possible D gene TRBD2, 6 bases. The sequenced sample was PBMCs from the stem cell graft donor, obtained from the stem cell graft. The receptor was derived from a human donor who donated a stem cell graft to a child with acute myeloid leukemia. This CDR3 reads CASSLGASASLEQYF. The CDR3 coding sequence is TGTGCCAGCAGCTTAGGGGCTAGCGCGAGCTTGGAGCAGTACTTC.